Shown below are 32 T cell receptor beta chains from a single sample sequenced in a study of blood T cell repertoires in COVID-19. The repertoire was sequenced with immunoSEQ multiplex PCR; TCRdb's copy has only in-frame clones and lacks some. The sample consists of about 76,000 clones, roughly three quarters of them appearing once. The sample was peripheral blood. The receptors stem from a human donor in a cohort sampled during active COVID-19.

The rearrangement uses TRBV4-3 and TRBJ1-6; 7 positions match TRBD1. The V gene's germline CDR1 is LGHNA and CDR2 YSLEER. The length of the CDR3 is 16 residues. V lost 2 bases and J lost 4; bases outside the gene matches: 5. The CDR3 bases are TGCGCCAGCAGCCAAAACAGACAGGGTTATAATTCACCCCTCCACTTT. This gives the protein CASSQNRQGYNSPLHF.

This clone was picked up a small number of times. The CDR3 nucleotides are TGTGCCAGCAGCAACCTCCCCGGGCAGGGGGGTTCACCCCTCCACTTT. Its protein product is CASSNLPGQGGSPLHF. J is TRBJ1-6 and V is TRBV6-2 or TRBV6-3; 7 nucleotides line up with TRBD1. Germline V gene data show CDR1 as MNHEY and CDR2 as SVGEGT. CDR3 length: 16 residues. J was trimmed by 9 bases and V by 6 bases; bases with no gene match: 14.

The chain combines TRBV6-5 with TRBJ2-7; 10 nucleotides agree with TRBD1. J was trimmed by 3 bases and V by 2 bases; bases with no gene match: 1. Germline CDR1 and CDR2: MNHEY and SVGAGI. The CDR3 has 14 amino acids. The CDR3: CASSYGTGVYEQYF. In DNA form, the CDR3 reads TGTGCCAGCAGTTACGGGACAGGGGTCTACGAGCAGTACTTC.

The chain has TRBV4-3 and TRBJ2-2; D possibly corresponds to TRBD1 (6 bases). V lost 0 bases and J lost 6, with 17 bases in between. Germline V gene data show CDR1 as LGHNA and CDR2 as YSLEER. This CDR3 comprises 17 residues. CDR3 sequence reads: CASSQDRTGGAAGELFF. The CDR3, as DNA: TGCGCCAGCAGCCAAGATCGAACTGGGGGCGCGGCCGGGGAGCTGTTTTTT.

The chain uses TRBV6-1 and TRBJ2-7, with 11 positions matching TRBD2. Germline V gene lookup returns CDR1 MNHNS and CDR2 SASEGT. This CDR3 is 15 amino acids long. The V gene end was trimmed by 3 bases and the J gene end by 5 bases; junction bases not matched to a gene: 6. CDR3 sequence reads: CASSDVAGGLDEQYF. The CDR3 bases are TGTGCCAGCAGTGACGTAGCGGGGGGGCTCGACGAGCAGTACTTC.

This clone was counted only a few times. This chain uses TRBV7-9 with TRBJ1-3; D is unresolved. Germline V gene sequence: CDR1 SEHNR, CDR2 FQNEAQ (reference sequence). The CDR3 contains 16 residues. Trimming cost V 5 bases and J 2 bases, with 16 bases left between them. The CDR3 is CASSRDGEGPGNTIYF. CDR3 nucleotides: TGTGCCAGCAGCCGCGACGGGGAAGGACCTGGAAACACCATATATTTT.

In this sample, this clone turned up a few times. The chain employs TRBV5-5 and TRBJ1-1, with D possibly TRBD1 on 6 matching bases. There are 19 residues in the CDR3. Looked up from germline, CDR1 is SGHKS and CDR2 is YYEKEE (reference sequence). V was cut by 0 bases and J by 3 bases, with 24 bases left in between. This CDR3 is CASSLDLAGGGGVDTEAFF. The DNA of the CDR3 is TGTGCCAGCAGCTTGGATTTGGCGGGGGGCGGGGGGGTGGACACTGAAGCTTTCTTT.

The chain is built from TRBV6-2 or TRBV6-3 and TRBJ2-1; TRBD2 is a possible D gene (5 bases). The CDR3 is made up of 16 amino acids. The V and J ends lost 7 bases and 5 bases respectively, with 21 bases between them. Per germline, CDR1 MNHEY and CDR2 SVGEGT. CDR3 sequence reads: CASTPTRRTGDNEQFF. The CDR3 bases are TGTGCCAGCACCCCAACAAGGAGGACTGGAGACAATGAGCAGTTCTTC.

CDR3 sequence: CASSIRGNQPQHF. DNA for the CDR3: TGTGCCAGTAGTATAAGGGGTAATCAGCCCCAGCATTTT. This chain joins TRBV19 and TRBJ1-5, with D maybe TRBD1 (5 bases). V was cut by 2 bases and J by 4 bases, with 6 bases left in between. This CDR3 is 13 amino acids long. The germline V gene has CDR1 LNHDA and CDR2 SQIVND (reference sequence).

The gene calls are TRBV2 and TRBJ2-2; TRBD2 matches 8 bases. Germline V lookup: CDR1 SNHLY, CDR2 FYNNEI. The CDR3 consists of 16 residues. V dropped 2 bases and J dropped 4; count of bases not matched to a gene: 6. CDR3 DNA sequence: TGTGCCAGCAGTGAATCCCCAGCGGGGGCCACCGGGGAGCTGTTTTTT. Residues: CASSESPAGATGELFF.

The rearrangement joins TRBV7-2 to TRBJ1-2; D gene unclear. Germline values: CDR1 SGHTA, CDR2 FQGNSA. The CDR3 is 13 amino acids. V lost 0 bases, J lost 4 bases, and 6 bases lay in between. The CDR3 DNA sequence: TGTGCCAGCAGCTTAGCGCTAATCTATGGCTACACCTTC. Its translation: CASSLALIYGYTF.

Only one count was recorded for this clone. The chain uses TRBV5-1 and TRBJ1-4, with 9 bases that match TRBD1. V lost 4 bases and J lost 0; bases outside the gene matches: 7. The CDR3 runs to 17 residues. CDR1 is SGHRS and CDR2 is YFSETQ in the germline V gene. The CDR3 sequence is CASSQQGASATNEKLFF. The CDR3 DNA reads TGCGCCAGCAGCCAACAGGGGGCAAGTGCAACTAATGAAAAACTGTTTTTT.

The chain employs TRBV6-5 and TRBJ1-2; no reliable D call. The CDR3 loop spans 12 amino acids. Germline V gives CDR1 MNHEY, CDR2 SVGAGI. The ends were cut back, 0 bases at V and 8 bases at J, with 7 bases in the middle. CDR3 in amino acids: CASSYSVQGYTF. CDR3 nucleotides: TGTGCCAGCAGTTACTCGGTGCAGGGCTACACCTTC.

This CDR3 reads CASSYVRGVGGFLTF. The DNA for the CDR3 is TGTGCCAGCAGTTACGTCAGGGGAGTAGGTGGATTCCTGACTTTC. The rearrangement joins TRBV6-2 or TRBV6-3 to TRBJ2-6; TRBD1 might be the D (6 bases). CDR1 MNHEY and CDR2 SVGEGT come from the germline V gene. The CDR3 has 15 residues. Trimming removed 2 bases at V and 14 bases at J, with 19 bases between.

This clone turned up a few times. The chain carries TRBV5-1 and TRBJ2-1, with D possibly matching TRBD1 (6 bases). Looked up from germline, CDR1 is SGHRS and CDR2 is YFSETQ. The ends were cut back, 0 bases at V and 10 bases at J, with 14 bases in the middle. The CDR3 spans 14 residues. CDR3 nucleotide sequence: TGCGCCAGCAGCTTGGAGGGAGCAAGGGGGGAGCAGTTCTTC. It yields the protein CASSLEGARGEQFF.

The chain recombines TRBV29-1 with TRBJ2-3; D not certain. The CDR3 is 11 residues long. Deletions cut 7 bases from V and 0 bases from J, with 5 bases between. The germline V gene encodes CDR1 SQVTM and CDR2 ANQGSEA. In nucleotides, the CDR3 is TGCAGCGGTAGTAGCACAGATACGCAGTATTTT. Protein sequence: CSGSSTDTQYF.

The rearrangement links TRBV6-5 to TRBJ1-3; a weak D match, TRBD1 (5 bases). Trimming cost V 4 bases and J 4 bases, with 11 bases left between them. This CDR3 spans 14 amino acids. The germline CDR1 and CDR2 sequences are MNHEY and SVGAGI. CDR3 loop: CASSSGPAGNTIYF. The CDR3 nucleotides read TGTGCCAGCAGTTCAGGGCCGGCAGGAAACACCATATATTTT.

This clone was counted only a few times. Written as DNA, the CDR3 is TGTGCCAGCAGCTTAGATGGGGGCCTCAATGAGCAGTTCTTC. Translated, it gives CASSLDGGLNEQFF. The chain links TRBV11-3 to TRBJ2-1; D might be TRBD1 (6 bases). Deletions cut 0 bases from V and 6 bases from J, with 9 bases between. Germline lookup yields CDR1 SGHNT and CDR2 YENEEA. CDR3 length equals 14 residues.

The rearrangement joins TRBV3-1 (or the pseudogene TRBV3-2) to TRBJ1-2; the D is unclear. V lost 2 bases and J lost 5, with 9 bases in between. CDR1 LGHDT and CDR2 YNNKEL come from the germline V gene (reference sequence). The CDR3 extends over 13 amino acids. CDR3 nucleotide sequence: TGTGCCAGCAGCCAACCCCCCGGGTATGGCTACACCTTC. This encodes CASSQPPGYGYTF.

This chain connects TRBV28 to TRBJ1-5; D perhaps matches TRBD1 (6 bases). The germline gives CDR1 MDHEN, CDR2 SYDVKM. The CDR3 has 15 residues. V was trimmed by 3 bases and J by 5 bases, leaving 14 bases between them. CDR3 region: CASSLGGALHQPQHF. CDR3 nucleotides: TGTGCCAGCAGTTTGGGGGGGGCCCTACATCAGCCCCAGCATTTT.

V gene TRBV24-1 combines with J gene TRBJ2-5, with 10 bases identical to TRBD1. The CDR3 runs to 15 residues. Germline CDR1 and CDR2: KGHDR and SFDVKD. V shed 9 bases, J shed 3 bases, and the junction held 9 bases outside the gene matches. The CDR3 here is CATEGQGKSKETQYF. CDR3 DNA sequence: TGTGCCACCGAGGGACAGGGGAAATCAAAAGAGACCCAGTACTTC.

The chain combines TRBV5-1 with TRBJ1-1, with TRBD1 matching over 7 bases. The V segment lost 2 bases and the J segment 3 bases; nucleotides outside the gene matches: 1. This CDR3 is 13 amino acids long. Per the germline V gene, CDR1 is SGHRS and CDR2 is YFSETQ. CDR3 in amino acids: CASSFDRDTEAFF. The CDR3 DNA is TGCGCCAGCAGCTTCGACAGGGACACTGAAGCTTTCTTT.

This chain uses TRBV2 with TRBJ2-6, with D unresolved. The CDR3 spans 15 residues. V lost 6 bases, J lost 4 bases, and 13 bases lay in between. The germline gives CDR1 SNHLY, CDR2 FYNNEI. The CDR3 nucleotides are TGTGCCAGCAGCCGAGCCTCACCCGGGGCCAACGTCCTGACTTTC. Protein sequence: CASSRASPGANVLTF. The full variable domain, completed using reference TRBV2 and TRBJ2-6, is EPEVTQTPSHQVTQMGQEVILRCVPISNHLYFYWYRQILGQKVEFLVSFYNNEISEKSEIFDDQFSVERPDGSNFTLKIRSTKLEDSAMYFCASSRASPGANVLTFGAGSRLTVL.

The rearrangement links TRBV24-1 to TRBJ2-1; D perhaps matches TRBD2 (6 bases). CDR1 and CDR2 from the germline V gene are KGHDR and SFDVKD. There are 12 residues in the CDR3. Trimming removed 9 bases from V and 8 bases from J, with 13 bases in between. The CDR3 is CATSAGSHEQFF. The CDR3 bases are TGTGCCACCTCTGCGGGGAGCCATGAGCAGTTCTTC.

The chain is built from TRBV6-2 or TRBV6-3 and TRBJ1-5; a weak D match, TRBD1 (5 bases). The CDR3 extends over 16 amino acids. Germline V gives CDR1 MNHEY, CDR2 SVGEGT. The germline V and J ends were trimmed by 6 bases and 2 bases, with 17 bases remaining between them. The CDR3 DNA is TGTGCCAGCAGCATGGGTGCAGTGACAGGCAATCAGCCCCAGCATTTT. Amino acids: CASSMGAVTGNQPQHF.

The gene calls are TRBV7-2 and TRBJ2-1, with 12 bases lining up with TRBD2. The CDR3 totals 18 residues. CDR1 and CDR2 (germline): SGHTA, FQGNSA. Trimming removed 1 base from V and 8 bases from J; junction bases left unmatched: 12. The CDR3 sequence: CASSLEAGSGLAGYEQFF. The CDR3 nucleotides are TGTGCCAGCAGCTTAGAAGCGGGGTCGGGACTAGCGGGTTATGAGCAGTTCTTC.

This chain connects TRBV20-1 to TRBJ2-7; a possible D gene is TRBD2 (6 bases). Trimming stripped 3 bases from V and 6 bases from J, with 15 bases between. The CDR3 spans 13 residues. Germline values: CDR1 DFQATT, CDR2 SNEGSKA (reference sequence). CDR3 in DNA: TGCAGTGCTAGTACTAGGCTGCGGGGCGAGCAGTACTTC. This encodes CSASTRLRGEQYF.

The chain has TRBV5-1 and TRBJ2-2; possibly TRBD2 for D (5 bases). The CDR3 loop spans 16 amino acids. Germline CDR1 and CDR2: SGHRS and YFSETQ. Trimming pared 4 bases from V and 0 bases from J, leaving 13 bases between. The CDR3 coding sequence is TGCGCCAGCAGCCCCGGAGGTTTTTCGAACACCGGGGAGCTGTTTTTT. Its protein product is CASSPGGFSNTGELFF.

The chain couples TRBV6-1 to TRBJ1-1, with D unclear. CDR1 is MNHNS and CDR2 is SASEGT in the germline V gene. Trimming cost V 1 base and J 2 bases, with 11 bases left between them. The CDR3 has 15 amino acids. CDR3: CASSEDAVLNTEAFF. The CDR3 region has the DNA TGTGCCAGCAGTGAAGACGCGGTATTAAACACTGAAGCTTTCTTT.

The chain uses TRBV10-3 and TRBJ2-7; 7 bases map to TRBD2. The germline V gene has CDR1 ENHRY and CDR2 SYGVKD. There are 19 residues in the CDR3. Losses at the gene ends were 0 bases for V and 3 bases for J; bases not matched to a gene: 17. The CDR3: CAISESNAGETLLDYEQYV. CDR3 DNA sequence: TGTGCCATCAGTGAGTCGAACGCGGGAGAGACCCTATTAGACTACGAGCAGTACGTC.

This rearrangement joins TRBV7-3 to TRBJ2-6, with 8 bases identical to TRBD1. The CDR3 is 15 residues long. V shed 6 bases, J shed 2 bases, and the junction held 3 bases outside the gene matches. Germline CDR1 is SGHTA and CDR2 is FQGTGA. The CDR3 nucleotides read TGTGCCAGCAGAGAGACAGGGGCTGGGGCCAACGTCCTGACTTTC. Amino acid sequence: CASRETGAGANVLTF.

CDR3 coding DNA: TGTGCCACCAGCAGTCCGATCGGACTTCAACGCCCGGACACTGAAGCTTTCTTT. Protein sequence: CATSSPIGLQRPDTEAFF. This chain uses TRBV15 with TRBJ1-1; D gene ambiguous. Germline V gives CDR1 LNHNV, CDR2 YYDKDF (reference sequence). Deletions cut 3 bases from V and 3 bases from J, with 23 bases between. This CDR3 is built from 18 residues.